The rows below give T cell receptor beta chains drawn from one sample of a study of technical replicates of blood from a handful of donors. Clones were read by immunoSEQ multiplex PCR, and TCRdb kept only the in-frame ones, dropping some. This sample has roughly 82,000 clones, with 75% to 95% found just once. The sequencing sample was made of T cells isolated from PBMCs. The source is a human donor in good health. Both conserved end residues are trimmed from each CDR3. Fields, in order: clone size, J gene, V gene, CDR3 protein. Clone sizes are given selectively: once, few, many, or a class where the clone is expanded.

>-|TRBJ2-5|TRBV6-1
ASSLGQGETQY
>-|TRBJ2-1|TRBV13
ASSLGGTRYNEQF
>-|TRBJ2-7|TRBV6-1
ASSTAVSYEQY
>-|TRBJ2-7|TRBV10-3
AIGTGDLGEQY
>-|TRBJ2-7|TRBV6-1
ASSESSVYEQY
>-|TRBJ1-5|TRBV27
ASSLEGPTYQPQH
>-|TRBJ2-1|TRBV5-4
ASSPAGGNEQF
>-|TRBJ1-1|TRBV5-6
ASSSNLGGVNTEAF
>-|TRBJ1-2|TRBV5-4
ASSIDRVANYGYT
>once|TRBJ2-7|TRBV4-2
ASSQERLADYEQY
>-|TRBJ2-1|TRBV2
ASTGTEKNEQF
>-|TRBJ2-3|TRBV7-6
ATGTSGRAGTDTQY
>-|TRBJ1-1|TRBV11-1
ASSPRGGPEAF
>-|TRBJ1-2|TRBV7-9
ASSHEEGATSGYT
>-|TRBJ1-5|TRBV19
ASSIEAGKHQPQH
>-|TRBJ2-3|TRBV7-2
ASSLVWGGSSTDTQY
>once|TRBJ2-7|TRBV4-1
ASSHPGIGTSASYFDYEQY
>once|TRBJ2-7|TRBV7-9
ASSLEGAAAYEQY
>-|TRBJ2-7|TRBV4-1
ASSQGGQFGTGASNEQY
>-|TRBJ2-7|TRBV5-5
ASSRGQGSPYEQY
>-|TRBJ2-3|TRBV6-4
ASSDLAGDRDTQY
>-|TRBJ2-3|TRBV4-1
ASSHPFEGVTDTQY
>-|TRBJ1-2|TRBV6-5
ASSYVGGRESSGYT
>-|TRBJ2-1|TRBV5-4
ASSPDRLAGVYEQF
>-|TRBJ2-1|TRBV7-9
ATRVLEYNEQF
>-|TRBJ2-3|TRBV10-3
AIRANAGTGNDTQY
>-|TRBJ2-3|TRBV28
ASSSPGTGVTDTQY
>few|TRBJ1-2|TRBV7-9
ASSSDGGGGYT
>-|TRBJ2-1|TRBV19
ASSARIRDEQF
>-|TRBJ2-7|TRBV5-1
ASSLVSAAPNAYEQY
>-|TRBJ2-7|TRBV13
ASSFPSGGSYEQY
>-|TRBJ2-5|TRBV11-2
ASSLQKTQY
>-|TRBJ2-7|TRBV28
ASSPNSEAYEQY
>-|TRBJ1-5|TRBV19
ASSIGPGQGLYSNQPQH
>-|TRBJ2-7|TRBV5-1
ASSLGTGSAYEQY
>-|TRBJ1-1|TRBV2
ASSTTGNTEAF
>once|TRBJ2-1|TRBV11-3
ASSSGTPSYNEQF
>-|TRBJ1-2|TRBV10-3
AISSPGQGANGYT
>-|TRBJ1-1|TRBV2
ASSSDRNTEAF
>-|TRBJ2-7|TRBV27
ASSPDARRDSYEQY
>few|TRBJ1-5|TRBV12-5
ASGLVPRGQPQH